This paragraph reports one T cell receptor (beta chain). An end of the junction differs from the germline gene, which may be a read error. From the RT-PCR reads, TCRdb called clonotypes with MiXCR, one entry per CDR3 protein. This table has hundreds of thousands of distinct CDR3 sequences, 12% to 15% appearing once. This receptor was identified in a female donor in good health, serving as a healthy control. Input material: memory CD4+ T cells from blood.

DNA of the CDR3: TGCAGTGCTAGTCTGGCGGGAGACTACAATAAGCAGTTCTTC. Translated, it gives CSASLAGDYNKQFF. V gene TRBV20-1 combines with J gene TRBJ2-1; 7 bases align to TRBD2. The CDR3 loop spans 14 amino acids. CDR1 is DFQATT and CDR2 is SNEGSKA in the germline V gene (reference sequence).